This entry concerns a single T cell receptor beta chain. The same CDR3 can be traced to other DNA sequences in this sample. These data originate in a study of control samples from healthy donors and cancer patients. The CDR3 totals 15 residues. V shed 2 bases, J shed 5 bases, and the junction held 1 base outside the gene matches. Germline lookup yields CDR1 SGHRS and CDR2 YFSETQ. Measured with immunoSEQ multiplex PCR; TCRdb has only the in-frame clones, and not every one. The sample yields approximately 97,000 clones, 88% seen once. This receptor was taken from a man aged 25 to 40 in good health. Sequencing was performed on blood. This sequence joins TRBV5-1 and TRBJ2-1, with TRBD2 matching 13 bases. CDR3 loop: CASSLGLAGDNEQFF. The CDR3 DNA sequence: TGCGCCAGCAGCTTAGGACTAGCGGGAGACAATGAGCAGTTCTTC.